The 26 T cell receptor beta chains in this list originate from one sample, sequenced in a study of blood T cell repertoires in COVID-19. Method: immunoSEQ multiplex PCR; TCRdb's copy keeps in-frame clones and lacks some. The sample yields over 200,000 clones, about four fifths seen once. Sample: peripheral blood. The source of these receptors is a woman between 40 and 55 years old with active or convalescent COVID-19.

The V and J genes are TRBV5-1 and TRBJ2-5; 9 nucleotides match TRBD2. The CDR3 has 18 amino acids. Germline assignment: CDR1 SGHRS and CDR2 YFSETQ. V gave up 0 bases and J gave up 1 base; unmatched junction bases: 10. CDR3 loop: CASSLALLAGRRQETQYF. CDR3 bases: TGCGCCAGCAGCTTGGCGTTGCTAGCGGGGCGCCGCCAAGAGACCCAGTACTTC.

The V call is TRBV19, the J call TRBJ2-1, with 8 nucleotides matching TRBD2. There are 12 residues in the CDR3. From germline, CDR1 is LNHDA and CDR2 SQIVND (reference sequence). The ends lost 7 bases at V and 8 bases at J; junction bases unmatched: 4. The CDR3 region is CASTGRGDEQFF. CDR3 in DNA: TGTGCCAGTACCGGGAGGGGGGATGAGCAGTTCTTC. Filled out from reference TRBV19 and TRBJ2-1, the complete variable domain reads DGGITQSPKYLFRKEGQNVTLSCEQNLNHDAMYWYRQDPGQGLRLIYYSQIVNDFQKGDIAEGYSVSREKKESFPLTVTSAQKNPTAFYLCASTGRGDEQFFGPGTRLTVL.

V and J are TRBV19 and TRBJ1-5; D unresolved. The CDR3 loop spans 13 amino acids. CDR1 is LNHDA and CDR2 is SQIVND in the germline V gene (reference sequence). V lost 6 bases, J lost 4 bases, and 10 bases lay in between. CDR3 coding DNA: TGTGCCAGTAGAGACACTCCTAATCAGCCCCAGCATTTT. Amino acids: CASRDTPNQPQHF.

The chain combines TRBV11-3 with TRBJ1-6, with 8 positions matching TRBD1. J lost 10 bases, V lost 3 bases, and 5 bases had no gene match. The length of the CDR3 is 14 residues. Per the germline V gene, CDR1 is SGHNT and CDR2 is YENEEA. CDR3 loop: CASSFQGALSPLHF. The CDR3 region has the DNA TGTGCCAGCAGCTTCCAGGGGGCTCTATCACCCCTCCACTTT.

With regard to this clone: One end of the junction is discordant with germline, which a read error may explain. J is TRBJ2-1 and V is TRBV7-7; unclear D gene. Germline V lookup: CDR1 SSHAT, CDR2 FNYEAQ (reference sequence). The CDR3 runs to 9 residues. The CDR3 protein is CASSPGQFF. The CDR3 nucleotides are TGTGCTAGCAGCCCGGGGCAGTTCTTC. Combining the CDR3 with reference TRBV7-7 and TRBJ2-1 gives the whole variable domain GAGVSQSPRYKVTKRGQDVTLRCDPISSHATLYWYQQALGQGPEFLTYFNYEAQPDKSGLPSDRFSAERPEGSISTLTIQRTEQRDSAMYRCASSPGQFFGPGTRLTVL.

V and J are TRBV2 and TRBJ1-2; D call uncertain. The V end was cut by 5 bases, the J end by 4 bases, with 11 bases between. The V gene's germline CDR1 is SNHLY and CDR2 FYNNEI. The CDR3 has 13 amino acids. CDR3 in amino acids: CASSTDGSYGYTF. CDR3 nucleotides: TGTGCCAGCAGTACAGACGGGAGCTATGGCTACACCTTC.

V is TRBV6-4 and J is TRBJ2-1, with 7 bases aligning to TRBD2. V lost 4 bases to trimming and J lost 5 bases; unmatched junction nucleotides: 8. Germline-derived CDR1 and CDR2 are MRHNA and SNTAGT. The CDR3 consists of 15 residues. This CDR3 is CASSAGGLNDNEQFF. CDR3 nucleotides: TGTGCCAGCAGTGCGGGGGGACTAAATGACAATGAGCAGTTCTTC.

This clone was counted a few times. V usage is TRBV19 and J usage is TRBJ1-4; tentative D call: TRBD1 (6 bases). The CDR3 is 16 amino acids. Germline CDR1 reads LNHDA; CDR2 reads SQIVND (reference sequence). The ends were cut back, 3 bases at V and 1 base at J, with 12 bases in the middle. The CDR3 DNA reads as TGTGCCAGTAGTATCGTTACAGGGTTAACTAATGAAAAACTGTTTTTT. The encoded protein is CASSIVTGLTNEKLFF.

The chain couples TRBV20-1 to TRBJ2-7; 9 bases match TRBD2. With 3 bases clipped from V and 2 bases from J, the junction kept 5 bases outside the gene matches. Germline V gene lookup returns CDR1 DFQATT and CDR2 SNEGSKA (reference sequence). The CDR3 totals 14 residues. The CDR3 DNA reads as TGCAGTGCTAGTATGGCGGGAGGGCCCTACGAGCAGTACTTC. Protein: CSASMAGGPYEQYF.

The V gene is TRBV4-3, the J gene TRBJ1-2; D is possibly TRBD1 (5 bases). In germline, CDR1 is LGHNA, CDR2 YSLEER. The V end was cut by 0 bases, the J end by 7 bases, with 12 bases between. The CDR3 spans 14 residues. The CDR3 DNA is TGCGCCAGCAGCCAAGAATGGCGGGGGTCTGGCTACACCTTC. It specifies CASSQEWRGSGYTF.

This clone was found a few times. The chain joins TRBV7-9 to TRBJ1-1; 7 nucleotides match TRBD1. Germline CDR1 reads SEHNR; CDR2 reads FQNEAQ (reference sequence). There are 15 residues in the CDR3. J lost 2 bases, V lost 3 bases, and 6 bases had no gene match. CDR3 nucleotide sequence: TGTGCCAGCAGCTTGCCTAGAGGGGGCAACACTGAAGCTTTCTTT. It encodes CASSLPRGGNTEAFF.

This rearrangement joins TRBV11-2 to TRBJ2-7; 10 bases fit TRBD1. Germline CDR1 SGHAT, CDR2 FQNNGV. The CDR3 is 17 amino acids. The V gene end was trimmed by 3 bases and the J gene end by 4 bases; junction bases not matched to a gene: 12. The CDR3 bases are TGTGCCAGCAGCTTCTTCTCCGGGACAGGGGTAGTATACGAGCAGTACTTC. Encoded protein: CASSFFSGTGVVYEQYF. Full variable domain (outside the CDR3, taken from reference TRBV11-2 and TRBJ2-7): EAGVAQSPRYKIIEKRQSVAFWCNPISGHATLYWYQQILGQGPKLLIQFQNNGVVDDSQLPKDRFSAERLKGVDSTLKIQPAKLEDSAVYLCASSFFSGTGVVYEQYFGPGTRLTVT.

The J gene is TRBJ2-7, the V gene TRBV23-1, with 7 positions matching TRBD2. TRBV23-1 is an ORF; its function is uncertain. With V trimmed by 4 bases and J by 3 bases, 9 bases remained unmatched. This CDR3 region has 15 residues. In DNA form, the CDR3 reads TGCGCCAGCAGTCTCGCTACCGGGAGGATCTACGAGCAGTACTTC. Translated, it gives CASSLATGRIYEQYF.

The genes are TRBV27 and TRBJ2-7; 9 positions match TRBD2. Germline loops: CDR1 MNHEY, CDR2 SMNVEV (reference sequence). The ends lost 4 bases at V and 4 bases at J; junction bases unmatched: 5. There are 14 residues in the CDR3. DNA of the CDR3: TGTGCCAGCAGTTATAGCGGGAGTAAGTACGAGCAGTACTTC. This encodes CASSYSGSKYEQYF.

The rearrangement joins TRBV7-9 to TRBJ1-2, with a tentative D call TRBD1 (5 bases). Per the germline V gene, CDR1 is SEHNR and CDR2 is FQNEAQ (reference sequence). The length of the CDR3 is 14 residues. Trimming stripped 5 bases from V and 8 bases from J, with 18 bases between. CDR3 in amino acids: CASSGALTVRGYTF. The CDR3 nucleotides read TGTGCCAGCAGCGGGGCCTTGACCGTACGCGGCTACACCTTC.

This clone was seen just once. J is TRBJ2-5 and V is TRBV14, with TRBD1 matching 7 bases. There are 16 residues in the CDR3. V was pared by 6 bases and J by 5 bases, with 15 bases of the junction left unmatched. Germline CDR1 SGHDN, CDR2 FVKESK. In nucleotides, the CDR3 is TGTGCCAGCAGTCCCCTAGGGACAGAGATCTTCGAGACCCAGTACTTC. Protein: CASSPLGTEIFETQYF.

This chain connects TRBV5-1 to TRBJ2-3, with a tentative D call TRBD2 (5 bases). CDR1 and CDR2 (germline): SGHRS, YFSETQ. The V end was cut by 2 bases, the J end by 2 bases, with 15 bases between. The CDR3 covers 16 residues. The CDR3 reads CASSLGSAGSTDTQYF. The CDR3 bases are TGCGCCAGCAGCTTAGGTAGCGCGGGCTCCACAGATACGCAGTATTTT.

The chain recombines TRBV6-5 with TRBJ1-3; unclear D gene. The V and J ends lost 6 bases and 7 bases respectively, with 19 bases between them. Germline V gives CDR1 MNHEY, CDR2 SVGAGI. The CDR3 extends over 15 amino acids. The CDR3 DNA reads TGTGCCAGCAGCCCGGTGACGGGTCCAACGAACACCATATATTTT. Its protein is CASSPVTGPTNTIYF.

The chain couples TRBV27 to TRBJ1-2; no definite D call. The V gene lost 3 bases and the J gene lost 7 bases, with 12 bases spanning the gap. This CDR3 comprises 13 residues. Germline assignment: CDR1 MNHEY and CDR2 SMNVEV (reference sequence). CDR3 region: CASSFLGGSGYTF. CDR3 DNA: TGTGCCAGCAGTTTCCTGGGTGGGAGTGGCTACACCTTC.

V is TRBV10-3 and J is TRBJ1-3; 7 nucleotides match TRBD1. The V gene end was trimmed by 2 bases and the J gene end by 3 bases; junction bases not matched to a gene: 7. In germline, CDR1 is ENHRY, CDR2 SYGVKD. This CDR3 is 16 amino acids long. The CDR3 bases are TGTGCCATCAGTGAGGAAGACAGGGTCATTGGAAACACCATATATTTT. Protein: CAISEEDRVIGNTIYF.

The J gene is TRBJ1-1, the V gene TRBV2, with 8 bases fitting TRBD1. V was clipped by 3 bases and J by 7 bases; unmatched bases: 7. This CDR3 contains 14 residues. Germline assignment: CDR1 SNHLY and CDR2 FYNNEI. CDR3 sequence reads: CASSENRGGDEAFF. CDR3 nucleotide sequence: TGTGCCAGCAGTGAGAACAGGGGGGGGGATGAAGCTTTCTTT.

For the CDR3, the DNA is TGTGCCAGCAGTTTATTAGTCGGGGGATTCCAAGAGACCCAGTACTTC. Translating it yields CASSLLVGGFQETQYF. V gene TRBV28 combines with J gene TRBJ2-5; D possibly corresponds to TRBD2 (6 bases). Germline-derived CDR1 and CDR2 are MDHEN and SYDVKM. The CDR3 spans 16 residues. V lost 1 base and J 1 base, leaving 13 bases between the germline ends.

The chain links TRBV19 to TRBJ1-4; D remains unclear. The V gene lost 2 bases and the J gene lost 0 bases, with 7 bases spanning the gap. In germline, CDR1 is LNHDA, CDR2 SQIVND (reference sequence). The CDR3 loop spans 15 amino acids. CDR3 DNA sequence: TGTGCCAGTAGTATAAGCATCGCAACTAATGAAAAACTGTTTTTT. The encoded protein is CASSISIATNEKLFF.

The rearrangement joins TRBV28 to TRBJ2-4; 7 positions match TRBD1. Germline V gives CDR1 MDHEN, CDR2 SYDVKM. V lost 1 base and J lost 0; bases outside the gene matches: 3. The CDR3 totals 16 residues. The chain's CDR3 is CASSLYRGEAKNIQYF. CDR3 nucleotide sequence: TGTGCCAGCAGTTTATACAGGGGCGAAGCCAAAAACATTCAGTACTTC.

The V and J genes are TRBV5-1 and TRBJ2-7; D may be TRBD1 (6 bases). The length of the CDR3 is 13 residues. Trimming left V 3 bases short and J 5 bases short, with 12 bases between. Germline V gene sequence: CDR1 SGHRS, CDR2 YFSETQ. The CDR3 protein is CASSSGDNHEQYF. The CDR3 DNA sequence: TGCGCCAGCAGCTCCGGGGACAACCACGAGCAGTACTTC.

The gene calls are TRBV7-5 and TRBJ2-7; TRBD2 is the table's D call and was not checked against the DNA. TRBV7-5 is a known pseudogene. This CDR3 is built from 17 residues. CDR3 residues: CARRKICRDYLTYEQYF. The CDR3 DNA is TGTGCCAGAAGAAAAATCTGCCGGGACTACCTGACCTACGAGCAGTACTTC.